Detailed here is one T cell receptor (beta chain). The antigen remains undetermined. This specimen comes from a study of T cell repertoires in cytomegalovirus infection. Study-level background: Public TCR beta signatures indicated both CMV infection and matching HLA type. General study findings and limits: It was HLA-C-restricted CMV-specific TCR beta clonotypes that dominated the response ex vivo.

Germline V gene data show CDR1 as MNHNY and CDR2 as SVGAGI (reference sequence). The CDR3 is 14 residues long. Deletions cut 7 bases from V and 1 base from J, with 10 bases between. MiXCR, run by TCRdb on the reads, gives a single entry per CDR3 protein. Among 650,000 to 850,000 distinct CDR3 sequences listed, about 29% were seen once. This chain uses TRBV6-6 with TRBJ2-2; D is unresolved. Sequencing was performed on cultured CD8+ T cells from PBMCs, taken from culture after CMV antigen stimulation. This TCR derives from a human donor in good health (CMV status not recorded). Some clones in this sample may be carry-over from other donors' samples. CDR3 nucleotide sequence: TGTGCCAGCACCCTCGGCAAGAACACCGGGGAGCTGTTTTTT. It yields the protein CASTLGKNTGELFF.